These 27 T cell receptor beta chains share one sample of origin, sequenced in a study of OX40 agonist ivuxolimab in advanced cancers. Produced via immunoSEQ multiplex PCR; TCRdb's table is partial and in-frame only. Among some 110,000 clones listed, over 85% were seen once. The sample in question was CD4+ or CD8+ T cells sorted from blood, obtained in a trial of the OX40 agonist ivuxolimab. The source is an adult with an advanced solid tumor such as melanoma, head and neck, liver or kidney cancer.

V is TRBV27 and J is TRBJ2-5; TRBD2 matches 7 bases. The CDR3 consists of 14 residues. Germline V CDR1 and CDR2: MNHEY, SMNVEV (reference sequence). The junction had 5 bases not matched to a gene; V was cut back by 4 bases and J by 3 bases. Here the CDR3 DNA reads TGTGCCAGCAGTTGGTTGGGAGGGGAAGAGACCCAGTACTTC. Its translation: CASSWLGGEETQYF.

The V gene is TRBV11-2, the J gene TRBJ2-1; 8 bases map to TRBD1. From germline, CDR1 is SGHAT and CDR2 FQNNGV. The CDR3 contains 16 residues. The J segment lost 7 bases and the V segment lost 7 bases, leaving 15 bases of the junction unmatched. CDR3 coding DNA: TGTGCCAGCACCACAGGGGGGTTCGAGTCTGGGAATGAGCAGTTCTTC. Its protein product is CASTTGGFESGNEQFF.

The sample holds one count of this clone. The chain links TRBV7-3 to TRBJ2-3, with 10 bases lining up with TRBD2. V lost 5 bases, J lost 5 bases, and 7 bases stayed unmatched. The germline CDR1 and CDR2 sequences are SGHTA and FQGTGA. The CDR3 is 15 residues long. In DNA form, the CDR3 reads TGTGCCAGCAGCCTTCTAGCGGGAGCTGTAGATACGCAGTATTTT. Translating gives CASSLLAGAVDTQYF. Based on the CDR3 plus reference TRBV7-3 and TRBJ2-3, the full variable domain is GAGVSQTPSNKVTEKGKYVELRCDPISGHTALYWYRQSLGQGPEFLIYFQGTGAADDSGLPNDRFFAVRPEGSVSTLKIQRTERGDSAVYLCASSLLAGAVDTQYFGPGTRLTVL.

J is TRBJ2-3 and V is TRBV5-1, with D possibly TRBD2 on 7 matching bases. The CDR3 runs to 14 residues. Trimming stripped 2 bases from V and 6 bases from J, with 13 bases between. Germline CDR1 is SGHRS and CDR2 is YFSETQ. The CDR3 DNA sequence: TGCGCCAGCAGCTTTCCGGGGGGCCCCGATACGCAGTATTTT. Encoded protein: CASSFPGGPDTQYF. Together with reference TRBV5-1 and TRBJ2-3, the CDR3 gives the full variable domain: KAGVTQTPRYLIKTRGQQVTLSCSPISGHRSVSWYQQTPGQGLQFLFEYFSETQRNKGNFPGRFSGRQFSNSRSEMNVSTLELGDSALYLCASSFPGGPDTQYFGPGTRLTVL.

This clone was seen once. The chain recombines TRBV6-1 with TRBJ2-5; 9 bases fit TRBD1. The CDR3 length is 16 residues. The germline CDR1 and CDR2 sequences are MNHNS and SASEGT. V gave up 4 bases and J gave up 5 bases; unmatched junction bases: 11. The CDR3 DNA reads TGTGCCAGCAGTGTTCCCCCCGGGACAGGGATCGAGACCCAGTACTTC. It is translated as CASSVPPGTGIETQYF.

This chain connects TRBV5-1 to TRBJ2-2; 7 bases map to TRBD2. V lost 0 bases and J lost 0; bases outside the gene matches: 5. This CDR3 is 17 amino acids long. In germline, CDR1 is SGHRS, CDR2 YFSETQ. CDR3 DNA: TGCGCCAGCAGCTTGGAGCCTAGCGGCACGAACACCGGGGAGCTGTTTTTT. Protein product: CASSLEPSGTNTGELFF.

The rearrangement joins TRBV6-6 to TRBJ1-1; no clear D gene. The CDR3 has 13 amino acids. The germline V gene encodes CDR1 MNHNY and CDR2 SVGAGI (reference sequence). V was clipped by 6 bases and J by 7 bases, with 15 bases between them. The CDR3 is CASSPDPRHEAFF. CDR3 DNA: TGTGCCAGCAGCCCGGACCCTAGACATGAAGCTTTCTTT.

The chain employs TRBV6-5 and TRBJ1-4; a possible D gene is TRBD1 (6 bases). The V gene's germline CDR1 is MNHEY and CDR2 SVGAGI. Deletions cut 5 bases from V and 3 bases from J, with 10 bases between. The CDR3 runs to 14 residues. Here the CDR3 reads CASSPDRSNEKLFF. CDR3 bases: TGTGCCAGCAGTCCCGACAGGTCTAATGAAAAACTGTTTTTT.

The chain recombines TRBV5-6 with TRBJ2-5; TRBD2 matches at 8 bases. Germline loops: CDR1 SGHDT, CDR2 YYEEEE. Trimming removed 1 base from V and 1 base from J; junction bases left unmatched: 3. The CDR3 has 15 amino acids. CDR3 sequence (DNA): TGTGCCAGCAGCTTGCCAACTAGCGGCCAAGAGACCCAGTACTTC. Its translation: CASSLPTSGQETQYF.

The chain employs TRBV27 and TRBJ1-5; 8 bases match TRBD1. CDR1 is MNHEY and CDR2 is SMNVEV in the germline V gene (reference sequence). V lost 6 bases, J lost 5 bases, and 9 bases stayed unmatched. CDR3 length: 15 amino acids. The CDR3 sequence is CASSQGAGGDQPQHF. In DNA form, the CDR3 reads TGTGCCAGCAGCCAGGGGGCAGGGGGGGATCAGCCCCAGCATTTT.

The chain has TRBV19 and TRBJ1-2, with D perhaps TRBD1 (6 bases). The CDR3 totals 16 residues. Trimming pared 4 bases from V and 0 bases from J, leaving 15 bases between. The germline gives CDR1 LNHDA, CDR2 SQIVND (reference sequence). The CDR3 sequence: CASSTQPQGSNYGYTF. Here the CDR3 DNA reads TGTGCCAGTAGTACCCAACCCCAGGGGTCTAACTATGGCTACACCTTC.

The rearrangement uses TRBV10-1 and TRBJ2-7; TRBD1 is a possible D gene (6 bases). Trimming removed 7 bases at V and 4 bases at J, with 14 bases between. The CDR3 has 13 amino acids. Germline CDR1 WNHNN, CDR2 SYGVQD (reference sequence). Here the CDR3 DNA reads TGCGCCAGCAATGGCCCAGGGGTTTACGAGCAGTACTTC. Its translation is CASNGPGVYEQYF.

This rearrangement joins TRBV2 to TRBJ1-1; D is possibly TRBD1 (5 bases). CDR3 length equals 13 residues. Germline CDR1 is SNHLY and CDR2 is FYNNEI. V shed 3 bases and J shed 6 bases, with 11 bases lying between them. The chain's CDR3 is CASSDVRGAEAFF. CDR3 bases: TGTGCCAGCAGTGATGTTCGGGGGGCTGAAGCTTTCTTT.

The CDR3 DNA reads TGTGCCAGCTCACTCGACTTTAGCGGGAGGGCCCCGCGGGAGCTGTTTTTT. Translated, it gives CASSLDFSGRAPRELFF. V and J are TRBV18 and TRBJ2-2; 11 bases agree with TRBD2. The CDR3 has 17 amino acids. Losses at the gene ends were 4 bases for V and 9 bases for J; bases not matched to a gene: 13. Germline V gene sequence: CDR1 KGHSH, CDR2 LQKENI. Full variable domain (remainder filled in from reference TRBV18 and TRBJ2-2): NAGVMQNPRHLVRRRGQEARLRCSPMKGHSHVYWYRQLPEEGLKFMVYLQKENIIDESGMPKERFSAEFPKEGPSILRIQQVVRGDSAAYFCASSLDFSGRAPRELFFGEGSRLTVL.

DNA of the CDR3: TGCGCCAGCAGTGAGACCGCGGTTACGTTGTCGGGCCAAGAGACCCAGTACTTC. This translates into CASSETAVTLSGQETQYF. The chain couples TRBV10-2 to TRBJ2-5; D not resolved. The CDR3 contains 18 residues. Germline CDR1 and CDR2: WSHSY and SAAADI. Between the trimmed V and J ends, which lost 2 bases and 1 base, there was a span of 20 bases.

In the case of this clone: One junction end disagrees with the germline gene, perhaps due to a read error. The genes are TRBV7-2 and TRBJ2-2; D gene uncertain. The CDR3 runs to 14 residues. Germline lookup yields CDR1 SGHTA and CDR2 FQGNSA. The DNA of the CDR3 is TGTGCCAGCGGCTTGGAGAGGAACACCGGGGAGCTGTTTTTT. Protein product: CASGLERNTGELFF.

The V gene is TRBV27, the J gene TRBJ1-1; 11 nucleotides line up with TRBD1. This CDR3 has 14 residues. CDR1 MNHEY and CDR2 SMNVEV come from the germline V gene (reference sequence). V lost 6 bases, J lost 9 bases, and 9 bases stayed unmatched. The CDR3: CASRRTGQGAQAFF. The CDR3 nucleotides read TGTGCCAGCAGACGAACAGGACAGGGGGCGCAAGCTTTCTTT.

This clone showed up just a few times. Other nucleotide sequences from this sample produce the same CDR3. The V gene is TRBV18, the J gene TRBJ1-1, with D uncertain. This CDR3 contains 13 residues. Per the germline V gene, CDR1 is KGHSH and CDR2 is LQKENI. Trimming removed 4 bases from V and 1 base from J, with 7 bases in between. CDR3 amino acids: CASSQGRNTEAFF. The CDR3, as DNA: TGTGCCAGCTCACAGGGCAGGAACACTGAAGCTTTCTTT.

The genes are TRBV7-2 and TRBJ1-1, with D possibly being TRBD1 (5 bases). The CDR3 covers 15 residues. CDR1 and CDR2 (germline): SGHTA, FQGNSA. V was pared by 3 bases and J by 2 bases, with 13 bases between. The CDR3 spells CASSLDNLDNTEAFF. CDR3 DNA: TGTGCCAGCAGCTTGGACAATTTGGACAACACTGAAGCTTTCTTT. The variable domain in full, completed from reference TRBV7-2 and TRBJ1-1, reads GAGVSQSPSNKVTEKGKDVELRCDPISGHTALYWYRQSLGQGLEFLIYFQGNSAPDKSGLPSDRFSAERTGGSVSTLTIQRTQQEDSAVYLCASSLDNLDNTEAFFGQGTRLTVV.

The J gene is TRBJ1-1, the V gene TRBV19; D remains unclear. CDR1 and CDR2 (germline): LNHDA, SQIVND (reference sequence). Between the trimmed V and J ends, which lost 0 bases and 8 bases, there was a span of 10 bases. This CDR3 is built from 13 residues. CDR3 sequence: CASSIDLTGEAFF. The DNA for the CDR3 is TGTGCCAGTAGTATAGATTTGACCGGAGAAGCTTTCTTT.

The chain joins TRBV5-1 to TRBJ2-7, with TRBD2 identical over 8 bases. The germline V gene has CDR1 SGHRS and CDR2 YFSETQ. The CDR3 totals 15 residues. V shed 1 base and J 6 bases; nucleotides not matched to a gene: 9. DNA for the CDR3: TGCGCCAGCAGCTTGAAGGTCAGCGGGAGTAGCGAGCAGTACTTC. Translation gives CASSLKVSGSSEQYF.

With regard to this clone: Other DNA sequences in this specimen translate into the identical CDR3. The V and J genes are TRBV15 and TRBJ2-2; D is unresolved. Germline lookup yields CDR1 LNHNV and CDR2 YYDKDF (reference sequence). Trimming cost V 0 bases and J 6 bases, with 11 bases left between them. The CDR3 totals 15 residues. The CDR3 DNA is TGTGCCACCAGCAGAGATAAGGGATTGGCCGGGGAGCTGTTTTTT. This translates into CATSRDKGLAGELFF.

The DNA of the CDR3 is TGTGCCAGCAGCTCATTCACAGGGGGCCCCACCGGGGAGCTGTTTTTT. It codes for CASSSFTGGPTGELFF. The V and J genes are TRBV9 and TRBJ2-2, with TRBD1 matching over 9 bases. Germline CDR1 is SGDLS and CDR2 is YYNGEE. The CDR3 is made up of 16 amino acids. Losses at the gene ends were 4 bases for V and 4 bases for J; bases not matched to a gene: 8.

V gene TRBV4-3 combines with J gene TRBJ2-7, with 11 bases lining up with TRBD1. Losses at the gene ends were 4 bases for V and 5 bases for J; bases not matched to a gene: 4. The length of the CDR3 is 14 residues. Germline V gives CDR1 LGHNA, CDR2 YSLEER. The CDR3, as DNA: TGCGCCAGCAGCCTCCGGACAGGGGGCGACGAGCAGTACTTC. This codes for CASSLRTGGDEQYF.

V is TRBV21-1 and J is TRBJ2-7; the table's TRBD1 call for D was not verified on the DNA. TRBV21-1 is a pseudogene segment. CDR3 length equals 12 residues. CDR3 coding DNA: TGTGCCAGCAGAGGACAAACCTACGAGCAGTACTTC. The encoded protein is CASRGQTYEQYF.

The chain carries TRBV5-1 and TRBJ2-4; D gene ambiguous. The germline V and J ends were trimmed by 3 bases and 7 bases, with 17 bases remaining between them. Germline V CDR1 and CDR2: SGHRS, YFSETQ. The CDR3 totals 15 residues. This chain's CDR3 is CASSSGSTIGNIQYF. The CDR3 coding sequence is TGCGCCAGCAGCTCAGGATCCACTATTGGGAACATTCAGTACTTC.

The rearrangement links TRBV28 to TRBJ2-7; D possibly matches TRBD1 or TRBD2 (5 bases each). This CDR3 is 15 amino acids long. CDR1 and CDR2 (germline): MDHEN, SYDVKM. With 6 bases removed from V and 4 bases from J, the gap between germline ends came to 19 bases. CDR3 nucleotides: TGTGCCAGCAGAGTTTCGCAGGGACGTGTTTACGAGCAGTACTTC. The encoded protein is CASRVSQGRVYEQYF. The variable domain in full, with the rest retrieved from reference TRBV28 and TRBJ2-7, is DVKVTQSSRYLVKRTGEKVFLECVQDMDHENMFWYRQDPGLGLRLIYFSYDVKMKEKGDIPEGYSVSREKKERFSLILESASTNQTSMYLCASRVSQGRVYEQYFGPGTRLTVT.